This TCR beta chain derives from a study of early T cells in non-severe SARS-CoV-2 infection. Regarding the study as a whole: Matches to VDJdb favored anti-spike CD8 responses and missed private and CD4 specificities.

In the library, individual cDNA molecules carried attached unique molecular identifiers. One entry per CDR3 protein, called by TCRdb with MiXCR from the 5' RACE reads. The profile shows over 50,000 distinct CDR3 sequences, approximately 8% of them singletons. Germline CDR1 is LGHDT and CDR2 is YNNKEL (reference sequence). V shed 2 bases and J 6 bases; nucleotides not matched to a gene: 5. The length of the CDR3 is 14 residues. This clonotype has more than one count but fewer than ten. Its antigen is still unknown. Sequencing was carried out using whole blood. The chain employs TRBV3-1 and TRBJ1-1, with 8 positions matching TRBD1. The TCR comes from an adult who was a healthcare worker with PCR-confirmed SARS-CoV-2 infection or an uninfected control (not recorded which). The CDR3 bases are TGTGCCAGCAGCCAAAAAGACAGGGGCTCTGAAGCTTTCTTT. It is translated as CASSQKDRGSEAFF.